The clone carrying this T cell receptor beta chain has a handful of counts. Template material for amplifying TCR beta CDR3 regions consisted of RNA transcripts. When the TCR CDR3 underwent first-round RT-PCR, the HTBI primer set was used. TCRdb fed the multiplex PCR reads into MiXCR, producing one record per CDR3 protein. The table shows 250,000 to 300,000 distinct CDR3 sequences, with less than 15% occurring only once. V was pared by 5 bases and J by 4 bases, with 8 bases of the junction left unmatched. The CDR3 covers 14 residues. From germline, CDR1 is SEHNR and CDR2 FQNEAQ (reference sequence). The data are from a study of T cells in Graves' hyperthyroidism and ophthalmopathy.

Sequenced sample: blood. The receptor comes from a woman aged 40 to 50 with Graves' hyperthyroidism that later progressed to Graves' ophthalmopathy. The genes are TRBV7-9 and TRBJ2-7; 7 nucleotides line up with TRBD1. The CDR3 nucleotides read TGTGCCAGCAGCGCCCCGACAGGGTTGTACGAGCAGTACTTC. The encoded protein is CASSAPTGLYEQYF.